The 9 T cell receptor beta chains reported below all come from one sample, sequenced in a study of blood T cell repertoires in COVID-19. The protocol was immunoSEQ multiplex PCR, while the TCRdb copy is restricted to in-frame clones and leaves out a portion. The repertoire includes around 140,000 clones, 80% of them detected once, and 3.5% sits in the top ten. The sequencing input was peripheral blood. The origin of the receptors is a man between 65 and 85 years old who had recovered from COVID-19.

The chain carries TRBV5-1 and TRBJ1-2; perhaps TRBD1 as D (6 bases). V lost 2 bases to trimming and J lost 7 bases, with 24 bases between them. Per the germline V gene, CDR1 is SGHRS and CDR2 is YFSETQ. The CDR3 has 17 amino acids. CDR3 sequence: CASSFPGGARSAAGYTF. In nucleotides, the CDR3 is TGCGCCAGCAGCTTCCCGGGGGGGGCGCGGAGTGCGGCTGGCTACACCTTC.

This chain uses TRBV21-1 with TRBJ2-7; the table gives TRBD2 as D, unverified against the DNA. TRBV21-1 is given as a pseudogene. The CDR3 spans 15 residues. The CDR3 region has the DNA TGTGCCAGCAGCACCCCCGGGGGGGAGGGGAGAGAGCAGTACTTC. Protein sequence: CASSTPGGEGREQYF.

The chain joins TRBV6-5 to TRBJ1-1, with a tentative D call TRBD1 (6 bases). V gave up 6 bases and J gave up 11 bases, with 25 bases separating them. Germline CDR1 reads MNHEY; CDR2 reads SVGAGI. The CDR3 has 15 amino acids. CDR3 in DNA: TGTGCCAGCAGAGCCAGACAGGTACCGAACACTTGGGCTTTCTTT. Translation gives CASRARQVPNTWAFF.

V and J are TRBV12-3 or TRBV12-4 and TRBJ2-1; D not certain. The CDR3 is made up of 11 amino acids. V lost 3 bases to trimming and J lost 8 bases, with 5 bases between them. DNA for the CDR3: TGTGCCAGCAGTTTCTTAGATGAGCAGTTCTTC. Translating gives CASSFLDEQFF.

V is TRBV15 and J is TRBJ1-1; D possibly corresponds to TRBD1 (5 bases). Trimming pared 1 base from V and 4 bases from J, leaving 16 bases between. Looked up from germline, CDR1 is LNHNV and CDR2 is YYDKDF (reference sequence). The CDR3 has 16 amino acids. In DNA form, the CDR3 reads TGTGCCACCAGCAGAGTCGGGGGGGTGAGGGGCACTGAAGCTTTCTTT. Amino acids: CATSRVGGVRGTEAFF.

This chain links TRBV9 with TRBJ1-1; TRBD1 matches at 7 bases. Per germline, CDR1 SGDLS and CDR2 YYNGEE. The CDR3 extends over 15 amino acids. The J segment lost 4 bases and the V segment lost 1 base, leaving 7 bases of the junction unmatched. Here the CDR3 reads CASSVQGGAGTEAFF. CDR3 coding DNA: TGTGCCAGCAGCGTACAGGGGGGCGCGGGCACTGAAGCTTTCTTT.

This clone was detected only a few times. At the DNA level, this CDR3 is encoded by other sequences in the same sample as well. This CDR3 reads CASSMGRTSGSSYEQYF. The CDR3 DNA reads TGTGCCAGTAGTATGGGCCGGACTAGCGGGAGTTCCTACGAGCAGTACTTC. The chain is built from TRBV19 and TRBJ2-7; 13 nucleotides match TRBD2. The trim removed 3 bases at V and 1 base at J, leaving 6 bases unmatched. This CDR3 has 17 residues. Looked up from germline, CDR1 is LNHDA and CDR2 is SQIVND (reference sequence).

The genes are TRBV3-1 (or the pseudogene TRBV3-2) and TRBJ1-3, with unresolved D. The germline V and J ends were trimmed by 2 bases and 0 bases, with 8 bases remaining between them. The CDR3 is made up of 15 amino acids. Germline CDR1 is LGHDT and CDR2 is YNNKEL (reference sequence). The CDR3 DNA follows: TGTGCCAGCAGCCAACCAGGCCGCTCTGGAAACACCATATATTTT. Its protein is CASSQPGRSGNTIYF.

This clone was detected a few times. J is TRBJ1-2 and V is TRBV19; 9 nucleotides line up with TRBD1. Per germline, CDR1 LNHDA and CDR2 SQIVND (reference sequence). The CDR3 has 14 residues. The ends lost 4 bases at V and 7 bases at J; junction bases unmatched: 7. In nucleotides, the CDR3 is TGTGCCAGTAGTACCACAGGGGGCGTAAGTGGCTACACCTTC. Translation gives CASSTTGGVSGYTF.